This TCR beta chain was sequenced for a study of early T cells in non-severe SARS-CoV-2 infection. Background on the study: Alpha and beta chains were unpaired, from unsorted whole-blood bulk RNA.

Study conclusions and caveats: The study's VDJdb matching favored anti-spike CD8 responses and missed private and CD4 specificities.

Concerning this clonotype itself: Antigen: not known.

As part of library construction, unique molecular identifiers were attached to individual cDNA molecules. MiXCR, run by TCRdb on the 5' RACE reads, gives a single entry per CDR3 protein. Of about 44,000 distinct CDR3 sequences listed, more than 10% are singletons. Germline CDR1 and CDR2: MDHEN and SYDVKM. There are 13 residues in the CDR3. The junction had 6 bases not matched to a gene; V was cut back by 5 bases and J by 7 bases. The material sequenced was whole blood. The J gene is TRBJ2-7, the V gene TRBV28; 9 nucleotides agree with TRBD1. The source is an adult who was a healthcare worker with PCR-confirmed SARS-CoV-2 infection or an uninfected control (not recorded which). The CDR3 protein is CASSTGTGTEQYF. DNA for the CDR3: TGTGCCAGCAGTACCGGGACAGGGACTGAGCAGTACTTC.